Listed below are T cell receptor beta chains from one sample, sequenced in a study of T cell repertoires in cytomegalovirus infection. TCRdb re-called the reads through MiXCR, storing one row per CDR3 protein. The sample has roughly 250,000 distinct CDR3 sequences; approximately 22% are singletons. The sequencing input was CD8+ T cells from PBMCs. Every receptor here comes from a human donor in good health (CMV status not recorded). Some clones in this sample may be carry-over from other donors' samples. Each CDR3 is given without its conserved first and last residue. Only part of the rows carry a size: once, few, many, or a class if the clone is expanded.

clone_size,v_call,j_call,cdr3_aa
-,TRBV28,TRBJ2-7,ASSLGSRRDEQY
few,TRBV2,TRBJ2-1,ASRKGQGYNEQF
few,TRBV18,TRBJ2-7,ASAPTGAFEEQY
-,TRBV2,TRBJ2-7,ASEGMPSSYEQY
few,TRBV29-1,TRBJ1-1,SATTGMNTEAF
many,TRBV7-6,TRBJ2-1,ASSLGLSGGANNEQF
few,TRBV6-2/TRBV6-3,TRBJ2-1,ASSSVLSVPYNEQF
few,TRBV6-1,TRBJ2-5,ASSFLGTGFGFGKTQY
once,TRBV19,TRBJ2-4,ASSLGTGDIQY
-,TRBV20-1,TRBJ1-6,SAAGTDNSPLH
few,TRBV6-5,TRBJ2-1,ASSSGLAGDEQF
few,TRBV28,TRBJ2-3,ASSLRLQADTQY
few,TRBV6-6,TRBJ2-3,ASSYSPSGGALTDTQY
many,TRBV12-3/TRBV12-4,TRBJ2-3,ASSFQGGTDTQY
many,TRBV2,TRBJ1-5,ASSAWTLSSNQPQH
few,TRBV5-4,TRBJ2-7,ASSSGLAVYEQY
few,TRBV28,TRBJ2-3,ASSPRGLSDTQY
few,TRBV5-6,TRBJ2-2,ASSLASNTGELF
-,TRBV19,TRBJ2-3,ASSPGPGREPDTQY
few,TRBV20-1,TRBJ2-3,SAPPGGTDTQY
many,TRBV7-6,TRBJ2-3,ASSLDSTDTQY
-,TRBV2,TRBJ1-2,ASGDGTLTNYGYT
-,TRBV5-4,TRBJ2-2,ASSGLETGELF
-,TRBV20-1,TRBJ2-3,SARDLWGRSTDTQY
-,TRBV7-8,TRBJ1-1,ASSRYSGENTEAF
-,TRBV5-6,TRBJ2-3,ASSQMGLAGADTQY
many,TRBV20-1,TRBJ2-5,SAGPTSGVWETQY
few,TRBV2,TRBJ2-3,ASSGDTNTDTQY
many,TRBV6-1,TRBJ1-6,ASGDLSSYNSPLH
-,TRBV29-1,TRBJ1-2,SVPRGGGYT
-,TRBV28,TRBJ2-2,ASSLLSVSYTGELF
few,TRBV7-8,TRBJ2-1,ASSLYFSYNEQF
-,TRBV14,TRBJ2-7,ASSQGVGATYEQY
many,TRBV5-5,TRBJ2-1,ASSLAFGWNEQF
few,TRBV2,TRBJ2-1,ASSEGRGGGAYNEQF
-,TRBV5-4,TRBJ1-2,ASSRTEDTYYGYT
-,TRBV6-6,TRBJ2-3,ASSYSGSVTDTQY